This T cell receptor (beta chain) was recorded in a study of cytomegalovirus exposure and HLA in healthy donors. General study points: Later analysis suggested most CMV-associated TCR beta chains were HLA-restricted. Productive rates of about 90% or about 30% were seen for most TCR beta V segments in an earlier analysis. The study put 160 or so TCR beta chains on its list as cytomegalovirus-associated.

Researchers ran the PCR with 60 Vbeta and 13 Jbeta primers. Generated by immunoSEQ multiplex PCR, the TCRdb table keeps only in-frame clones and is missing some. The table lists about 200,000 clones, approximately 83% of them singletons. In regard to this clone: Its antigen is unknown.

The CDR3 is made up of 15 amino acids. Germline V gene data show CDR1 as MNHEY and CDR2 as SMNVEV (reference sequence). Trimming at V came to 5 bases and at J to 7 bases, leaving 8 bases not matched to a gene. This chain uses TRBV27 with TRBJ2-1; TRBD1 aligns across 10 bases. Sequencing was carried out using PBMCs. This sequence was found in a girl aged 10 to 17 in good health and CMV-seronegative. The CDR3: CASSRRQGAPNEQFF. The CDR3 bases are TGTGCCAGCAGTCGTAGACAGGGGGCGCCGAATGAGCAGTTCTTC.